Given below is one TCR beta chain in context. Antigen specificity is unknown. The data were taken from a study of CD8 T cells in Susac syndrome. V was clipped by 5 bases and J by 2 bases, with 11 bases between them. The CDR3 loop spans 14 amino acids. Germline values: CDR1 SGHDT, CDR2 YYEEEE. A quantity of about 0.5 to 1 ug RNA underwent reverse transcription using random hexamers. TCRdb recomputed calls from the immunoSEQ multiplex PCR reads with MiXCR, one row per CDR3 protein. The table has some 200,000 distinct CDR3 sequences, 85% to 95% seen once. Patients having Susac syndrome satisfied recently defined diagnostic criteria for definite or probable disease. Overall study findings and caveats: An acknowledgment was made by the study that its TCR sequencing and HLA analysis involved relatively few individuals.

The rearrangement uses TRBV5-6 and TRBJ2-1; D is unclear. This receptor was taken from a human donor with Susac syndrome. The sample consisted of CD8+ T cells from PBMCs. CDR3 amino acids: CASSLTGPYNEQFF. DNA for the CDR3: TGTGCCAGCAGTTTAACCGGCCCCTACAATGAGCAGTTCTTC.